This is a list of T cell receptor beta chains from one sample in a study of vaccination and CD4 T cells after COVID-19. These receptors lack a known antigen. TCRdb redid the calling of the PCR reads with MiXCR, one entry per CDR3 protein. The table records about 11,000 distinct CDR3 sequences, about 33% of them present only once. Sequencing was performed on CD4+ T cells from blood, cultured in vitro, taken after SARS-CoV-2 vaccination. The receptor set was obtained from a human donor who had recovered from COVID-19. Each CDR3 is given without its conserved first and last residue. Where a row states a size, it is once, few, many or the class of an expanded clone; other rows omit it.

CDR3 protein	J gene	clone size	V gene
ASSRGQGGEAF	TRBJ1-1	NA	TRBV4-3
ASSLMQETQY	TRBJ2-5	few	TRBV7-8
ASSRQISGNTIY	TRBJ1-3	NA	TRBV11-2
SARSRLAGAKNIQY	TRBJ2-4	medium-sized	TRBV20-1
ASRNTPNQPQH	TRBJ1-5	few	TRBV27
SARDYGTSGYNEQF	TRBJ2-1	few	TRBV20-1
ASRELAGRTDTQY	TRBJ2-3	few	TRBV7-2
SQASSEKGGTQY	TRBJ2-3	NA	TRBV20-1
ASSLGVGGGYGYT	TRBJ1-2	NA	TRBV7-2
VTGQVLNNEQF	TRBJ2-1	NA	TRBV19
ASSLGLDRGLGQPQH	TRBJ1-5	few	TRBV7-2
ASLTSLGTGRYEQY	TRBJ2-7	NA	TRBV28
ASSLQPIAGPYNEQF	TRBJ2-1	NA	TRBV7-3
ASSPQGGTGNEQY	TRBJ2-7	NA	TRBV2
ASSQTGVAKNIQY	TRBJ2-4	few	TRBV21-1
ASSYSRTGRATEAF	TRBJ1-1	NA	TRBV6-7
ASRTVAGANVLT	TRBJ2-6	NA	TRBV19
ATSRVRAVGTEAF	TRBJ1-1	few	TRBV15
SAIVGPGGYT	TRBJ1-2	few	TRBV20-1
ASSLQNNREAF	TRBJ1-1	few	TRBV27
ASSSGERERTDTQY	TRBJ2-3	few	TRBV7-9
ASSLSAGTGDIYAEAF	TRBJ1-1	few	TRBV27
ASSLGSSGDVKQY	TRBJ2-7	NA	TRBV28
ASSMGGSWSDTQY	TRBJ2-3	few	TRBV19
ASSYMTGSGELF	TRBJ2-2	few	TRBV6-2/TRBV6-3
AIIEEGRTYNEQF	TRBJ2-1	NA	TRBV19
ASRGGGRARGYT	TRBJ1-2	NA	TRBV28
ASSSGGASGNTIY	TRBJ1-3	NA	TRBV6-1
ATLRDEANYGYT	TRBJ1-2	once	TRBV5-3
ASSYSLVLADFTDTQY	TRBJ2-3	few	TRBV6-2/TRBV6-3
ASSDSIQGTGELF	TRBJ2-2	NA	TRBV6-4
ASALSNQPQH	TRBJ1-5	few	TRBV7-2
ASRTQGWNEQY	TRBJ2-7	NA	TRBV25-1
ASSEGGADTQY	TRBJ2-3	few	TRBV6-1
ASSLAREDYGYT	TRBJ1-2	few	TRBV7-2
ASSPNRGAGSGGAEAF	TRBJ1-1	few	TRBV27
ASSQDISALNTGELF	TRBJ2-2	NA	TRBV4-3
ASSLRGDEQY	TRBJ2-7	NA	TRBV6-2/TRBV6-3
ASSFQAGEGADTQY	TRBJ2-3	few	TRBV28
ASSLNLALINEQF	TRBJ2-1	NA	TRBV7-9
SAARTGISYEQY	TRBJ2-7	NA	TRBV20-1
ASSPSTGDQETQY	TRBJ2-5	NA	TRBV9
ASSRQGSYEQY	TRBJ2-7	medium-sized	TRBV7-7
ASSADSYEQY	TRBJ2-7	NA	TRBV12-3/TRBV12-4
ASSLLSQETQY	TRBJ2-5	NA	TRBV5-5
ASRTDQLNTEAF	TRBJ1-1	NA	TRBV6-1
ASSLSAVGLAF	TRBJ1-1	once	TRBV7-9
ASSGRGRSSQY	TRBJ2-5	few	TRBV2
ASSHPGYEQY	TRBJ2-7	NA	TRBV7-2
ASSLAVLWPANTEAF	TRBJ1-1	NA	TRBV7-2
ASIPSAGTDTQY	TRBJ2-3	few	TRBV6-1
ASSYGAGPSTDTQY	TRBJ2-3	few	TRBV6-2/TRBV6-3